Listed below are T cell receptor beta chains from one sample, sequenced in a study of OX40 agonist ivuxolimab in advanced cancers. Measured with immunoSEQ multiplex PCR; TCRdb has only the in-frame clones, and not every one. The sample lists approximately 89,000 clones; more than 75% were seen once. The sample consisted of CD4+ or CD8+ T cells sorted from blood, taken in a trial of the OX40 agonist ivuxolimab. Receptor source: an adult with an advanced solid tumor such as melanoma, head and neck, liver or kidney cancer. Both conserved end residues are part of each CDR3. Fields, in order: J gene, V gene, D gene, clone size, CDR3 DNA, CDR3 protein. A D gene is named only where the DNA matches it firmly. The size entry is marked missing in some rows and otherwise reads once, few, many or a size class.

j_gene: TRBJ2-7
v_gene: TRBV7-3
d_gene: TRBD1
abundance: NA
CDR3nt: TGTGCCAGCAGCTTAAGGGACAGGGTTTATAGTTCGACCTACGAGCAGTACTTC
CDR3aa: CASSLRDRVYSSTYEQYF

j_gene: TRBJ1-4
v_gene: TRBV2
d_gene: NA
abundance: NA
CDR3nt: TGTGCCAGCAGTACACGGACTAGCAATGAAAAACTGTTTTTT
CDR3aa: CASSTRTSNEKLFF

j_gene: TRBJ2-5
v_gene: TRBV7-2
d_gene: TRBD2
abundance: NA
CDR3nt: TGTGCCAGCAGCTCGACCGGGACTAAAGAAGAGACCCAGTACTTC
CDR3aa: CASSSTGTKEETQYF

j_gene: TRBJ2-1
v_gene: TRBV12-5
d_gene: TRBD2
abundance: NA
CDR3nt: TGTGCTAATCCCCCCCCGCCCTTTGCGGGGGGGTCCAATGAGCAGTTCTTC
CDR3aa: CANPPPPFAGGSNEQFF

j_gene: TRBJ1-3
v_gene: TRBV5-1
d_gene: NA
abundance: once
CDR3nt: TGCGCCAGCAGCGTTGACATGATGTCTGGAAACACCATATATTTT
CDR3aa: CASSVDMMSGNTIYF

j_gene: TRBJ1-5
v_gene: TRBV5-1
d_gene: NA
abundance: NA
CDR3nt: TGCGCCAGCAGCGTGGAACCGGGACCTTCTAGCAATCAGCCCCAGCATTTT
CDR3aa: CASSVEPGPSSNQPQHF

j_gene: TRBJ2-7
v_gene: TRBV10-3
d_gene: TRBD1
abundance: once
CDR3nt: TGTGCCATCATGACGGACAGGGGGGCCCACGAGCAGTACTTC
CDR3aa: CAIMTDRGAHEQYF

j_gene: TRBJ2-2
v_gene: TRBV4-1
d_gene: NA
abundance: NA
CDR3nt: TGCGCCAGCAATCCAGGGGCGAATAGGGAGCTGTTTTTT
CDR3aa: CASNPGANRELFF

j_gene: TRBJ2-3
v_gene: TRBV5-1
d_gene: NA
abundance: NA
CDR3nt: TGCGCCAGCAGCCTATCCACAGATACGCAGTATTTT
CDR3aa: CASSLSTDTQYF

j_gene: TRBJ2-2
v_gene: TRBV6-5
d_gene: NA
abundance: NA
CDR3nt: TGTGCCAGCAGTTACTCCCCCGTGGGGACCGGGGAGCTGTTTTTT
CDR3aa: CASSYSPVGTGELFF

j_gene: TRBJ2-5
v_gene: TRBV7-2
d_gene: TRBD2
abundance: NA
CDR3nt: TGTGCCAGCAGCTTAGGTAGCGGGGGGGCTGAGACCCAGTACTTC
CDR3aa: CASSLGSGGAETQYF

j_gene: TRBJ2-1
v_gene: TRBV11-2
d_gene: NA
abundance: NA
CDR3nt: TGTGCCAGCAGCCCAGGATTAGGTGACAGTCATGAGCAGTTCTTC
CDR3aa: CASSPGLGDSHEQFF

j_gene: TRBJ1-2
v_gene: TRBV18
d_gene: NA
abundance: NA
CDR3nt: TGTGCCAGCTCACCACAGGCAGGGCAGACGAGCTATGGCTACACCTTC
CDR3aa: CASSPQAGQTSYGYTF

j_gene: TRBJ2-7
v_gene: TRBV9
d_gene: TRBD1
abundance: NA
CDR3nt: TGTGCCAGCAGCGTAAGTGGGACAGGGGTGGAGGAGCAGTACTTC
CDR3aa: CASSVSGTGVEEQYF

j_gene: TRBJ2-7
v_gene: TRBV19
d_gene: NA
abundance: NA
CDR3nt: TGTGCCAGTAGTATGGTTCCGGGACCTACCTACGAGCAGTACTTC
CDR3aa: CASSMVPGPTYEQYF

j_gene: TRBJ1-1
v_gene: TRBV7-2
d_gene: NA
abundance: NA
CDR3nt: TGTGCCAGCAGCCTCACAGGGAGGAACACTGAAGCTTTCTTT
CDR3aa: CASSLTGRNTEAFF

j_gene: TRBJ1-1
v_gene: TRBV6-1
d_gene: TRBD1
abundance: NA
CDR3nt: TGTGCCAGCAGCCTCACAGGGGGGTTCACTGAAGCTTTCTTT
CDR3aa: CASSLTGGFTEAFF

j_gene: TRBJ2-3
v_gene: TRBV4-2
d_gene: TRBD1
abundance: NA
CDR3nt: TGTGCCAGCAGCCAACCGGGACAGGGGTTAAATACGCAGTATTTT
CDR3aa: CASSQPGQGLNTQYF

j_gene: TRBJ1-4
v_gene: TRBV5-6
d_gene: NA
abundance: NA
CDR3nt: TGTGCCAGCAGCTTGGGTCAAAATGAAAAACTGTTTTTT
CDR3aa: CASSLGQNEKLFF

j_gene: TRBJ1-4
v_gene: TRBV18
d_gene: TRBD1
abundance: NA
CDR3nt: TGTGCCAGCTCCCGCGACGTGGGACAGGGGAATGAAAAACTGTTTTTT
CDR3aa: CASSRDVGQGNEKLFF

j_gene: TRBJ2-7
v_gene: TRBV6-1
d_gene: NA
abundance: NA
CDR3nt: TGTGCCAGCAGTGAAGCGATAGGGCAGGTCTACGAGCAGTACTTC
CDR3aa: CASSEAIGQVYEQYF

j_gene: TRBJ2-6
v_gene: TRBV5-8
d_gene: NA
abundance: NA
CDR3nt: TGTGCCAGCAGCTTGGAGGCGGTCGGGGCCAACGTCCTGACTTTC
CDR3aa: CASSLEAVGANVLTF

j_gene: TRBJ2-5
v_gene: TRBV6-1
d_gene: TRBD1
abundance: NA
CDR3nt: TGTGCCAGCAGGACCGGGACAGGGGTAGAGACCCAGTACTTC
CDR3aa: CASRTGTGVETQYF

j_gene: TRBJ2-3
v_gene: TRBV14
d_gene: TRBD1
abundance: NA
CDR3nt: TGTGCCAGCAGCCGGATGGGTGGAGGGACAGGGGGCACAGATACGCAGTATTTT
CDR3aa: CASSRMGGGTGGTDTQYF

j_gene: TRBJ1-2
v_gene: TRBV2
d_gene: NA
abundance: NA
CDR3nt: TGTGCCAGCAGCCACGACGTCGGGGTTTATGGCTATGGCTACACCTTC
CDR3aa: CASSHDVGVYGYGYTF

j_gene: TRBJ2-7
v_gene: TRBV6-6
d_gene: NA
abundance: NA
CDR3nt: TGTGCTACCAAGGAGGGGGGCGCGTACTACGAGCAGTACTTC
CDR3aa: CATKEGGAYYEQYF

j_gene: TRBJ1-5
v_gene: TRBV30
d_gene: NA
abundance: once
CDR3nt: TGTGCCTGGAGTTACAAGAGCAGGAGGGCAGGGAATCAGCCCCAGCATTTT
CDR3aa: CAWSYKSRRAGNQPQHF

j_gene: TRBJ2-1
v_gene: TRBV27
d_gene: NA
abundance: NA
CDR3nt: TGTGCCAGCAGTTTTGTTCGGAGCGGGCGCAGCTCCTACAATGAGCAGTTCTTC
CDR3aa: CASSFVRSGRSSYNEQFF

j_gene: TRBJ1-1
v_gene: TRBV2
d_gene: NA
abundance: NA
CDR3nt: TGTGCCAGCAGTGAGTTCAGGGCCTTTTCAAACACTGAAGCTTTCTTT
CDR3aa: CASSEFRAFSNTEAFF

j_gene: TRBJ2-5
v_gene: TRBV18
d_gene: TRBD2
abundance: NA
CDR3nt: TGTGCCACCGGCCGGGGGGGAGGAGAGACCCAGTACTTC
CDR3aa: CATGRGGGETQYF

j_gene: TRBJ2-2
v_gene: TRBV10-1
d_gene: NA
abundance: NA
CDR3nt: TGCGCCAGCAGTGAGTCGGGGGCAACCGGGGAGCTGTTTTTT
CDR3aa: CASSESGATGELFF

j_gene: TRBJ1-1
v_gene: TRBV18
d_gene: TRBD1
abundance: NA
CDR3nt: TGTGCCAGCTCAGGCGACAGGGGAGTGACTGAAGCTTTCTTT
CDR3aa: CASSGDRGVTEAFF

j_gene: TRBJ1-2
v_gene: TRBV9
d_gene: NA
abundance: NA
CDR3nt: TGTGCCAGCAGCGTAGCCACCGGGGGGATAGCTAACTATGGCTACACCTTC
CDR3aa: CASSVATGGIANYGYTF

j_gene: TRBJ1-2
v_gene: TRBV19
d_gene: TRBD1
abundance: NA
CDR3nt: TGTGCCACTAATCCGGGACAGGGGGGTTTGAACTATGGCTACACCTTC
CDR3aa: CATNPGQGGLNYGYTF

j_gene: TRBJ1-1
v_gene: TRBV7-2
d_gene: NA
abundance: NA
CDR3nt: TGTGCCAGCAGCTTAAGGGAAGGGACTAGAGCTTTCTTT
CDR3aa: CASSLREGTRAFF

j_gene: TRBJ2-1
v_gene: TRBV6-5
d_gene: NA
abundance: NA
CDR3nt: TGTGCCAGTGGGGGTGGTACTCAAAAGCAGTTCTTC
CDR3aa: CASGGGTQKQFF

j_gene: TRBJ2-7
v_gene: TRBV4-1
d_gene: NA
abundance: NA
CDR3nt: TGCGCCAGCAGCCAGGTAGAACAGGGCCTCTCGAACTACGAGCAGTACTTC
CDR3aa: CASSQVEQGLSNYEQYF

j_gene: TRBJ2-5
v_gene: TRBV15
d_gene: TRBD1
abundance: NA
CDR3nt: TGTGCCACCAGCAGAGATTGGGACAGGGGGCTTGAAGAGACCCAGTACTTC
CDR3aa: CATSRDWDRGLEETQYF

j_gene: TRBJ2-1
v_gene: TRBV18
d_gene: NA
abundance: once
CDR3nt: TGTGCCAGCTCACCACCCGTCGGAGGGTCCGACAATGAGCAGTTCTTC
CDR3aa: CASSPPVGGSDNEQFF

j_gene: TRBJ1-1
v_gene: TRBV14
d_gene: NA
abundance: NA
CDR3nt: TGTGCCAGCAGCCAGCAAAGTGTTAACACTGAAGCTTTCTTT
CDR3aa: CASSQQSVNTEAFF

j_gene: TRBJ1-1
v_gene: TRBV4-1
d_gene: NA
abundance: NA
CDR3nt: TGCGCCAGCAGCCAAGTTATAGGAGGAGGGAGCACTGAAGCTTTCTTT
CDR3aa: CASSQVIGGGSTEAFF

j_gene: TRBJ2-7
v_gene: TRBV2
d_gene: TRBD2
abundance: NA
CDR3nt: TGTGCCATTTCTAGCGGGGGGGCCTTCAACGAGCAGTACTTC
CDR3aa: CAISSGGAFNEQYF

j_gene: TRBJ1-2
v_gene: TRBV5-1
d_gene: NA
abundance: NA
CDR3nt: TGCGCCAGCAGCCCCCGACAAGGGAACCGAGGCTATGGCTACACCTTC
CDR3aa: CASSPRQGNRGYGYTF

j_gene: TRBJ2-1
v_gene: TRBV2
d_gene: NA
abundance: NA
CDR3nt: TGTGCCAGCAGTGCACGGACTAATGGCAATGAGCAGTTCTTC
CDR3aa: CASSARTNGNEQFF

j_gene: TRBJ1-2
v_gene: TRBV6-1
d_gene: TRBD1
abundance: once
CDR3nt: TGTGCCAGCACTACCGGGGACAGTTCTAACTATGGCTACACCTTC
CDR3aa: CASTTGDSSNYGYTF

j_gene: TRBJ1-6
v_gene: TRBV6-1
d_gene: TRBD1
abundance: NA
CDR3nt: TGTGCCAGCAGTAGAGGGGGCGGTTCACCCCTCCACTTT
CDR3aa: CASSRGGGSPLHF